This T cell receptor (beta chain) was profiled in a study of OX40 agonist ivuxolimab in advanced cancers. Study-wide results and caveats: Some nonresponders likewise displayed low normalized T-cell clonal expansion.

Profiled with immunoSEQ multiplex PCR; TCRdb holds only in-frame clones, not every one. The sample holds roughly 150 clones; around 86% are singletons and the top ten take 14% to 15%. V lost 5 bases and J 2 bases, leaving 16 bases between the germline ends. This CDR3 has 15 amino acids. CDR1 and CDR2 (germline): LNHDA, SQIVND (reference sequence). On this clone: Its antigen remains unknown.

The sample was taken in a trial of the OX40 agonist ivuxolimab. This receptor was taken from an adult with an advanced solid tumor such as melanoma, head and neck, liver or kidney cancer. V usage is TRBV19 and J usage is TRBJ2-7; possibly TRBD1 or TRBD2 for D (6 bases each). For the CDR3, the DNA is TGTGCCAGTAGTGGGGCAGGGGAGGAAACCTACGAGCAGTACTTC. It specifies CASSGAGEETYEQYF.